The clone carrying this TCR beta chain was picked up a small number of times. This specimen comes from a study of blood T cells in healthy people across ages. The CDR3 extends over 14 amino acids. From germline, CDR1 is MNHEY and CDR2 SVGAGI. The ends lost 5 bases at V and 3 bases at J; junction bases unmatched: 6. A sample-barcoded 5' primer and a J-beta primer mix were used in a second PCR of roughly 7 to 11 cycles. A template-switch adaptor with 12 random nucleotides tagged each cDNA molecule. TCRdb itself ran the 5' RACE reads through MiXCR, one entry per CDR3 protein. Of 450,000 to 700,000 distinct CDR3 sequences listed, roughly 29% are singletons.

The sequenced material came from blood. This TCR was sampled from a woman aged 70-85 years in good health. The chain recombines TRBV6-5 with TRBJ2-7, with 8 bases matching TRBD2. CDR3 in amino acids: CASSGTSGVYEQYF. Here the CDR3 DNA reads TGTGCCAGCAGTGGTACTAGCGGAGTCTACGAGCAGTACTTC.